These 8 T cell receptor beta chains originate from one sample sequenced in a study of blood T cells in healthy people across ages. A J-beta primer mix and a sample-barcoded 5' primer were used in a second PCR of about 6 to 12 cycles. TCRdb itself ran the 5' RACE reads through MiXCR, one entry per CDR3 protein. In the table there are 890,000 or so distinct CDR3 sequences, around two thirds of which are singletons. What was sequenced was blood. The receptors shown here come from a man aged 25 to 45 in good health.

V usage is TRBV9 and J usage is TRBJ1-1, with D unresolved. V was pared by 0 bases and J by 5 bases, with 8 bases between. From germline, CDR1 is SGDLS and CDR2 YYNGEE. The CDR3 sequence is 13 residues long. In DNA form, the CDR3 reads TGTGCCAGCAGCGTAGAAGGACGTACTGAAGCTTTCTTT. This gives the protein CASSVEGRTEAFF.

V usage is TRBV12-3 or TRBV12-4 and J usage is TRBJ2-1, with 7 bases matching TRBD1. V gave up 7 bases and J gave up 5 bases; unmatched junction bases: 8. This CDR3 spans 14 amino acids. The CDR3 bases are TGTGCCAGCACCGACAGGGACGGGAACAATGAGCAGTTCTTC. Its protein is CASTDRDGNNEQFF.

A word on this clonotype: Being one base from a much bigger clone, this may be a read error. This chain connects TRBV7-9 to TRBJ1-1, with D perhaps matching TRBD1 (5 bases). The CDR3 runs 14 residues. The ends were cut back, 3 bases at V and 1 base at J, with 9 bases in the middle. CDR1 and CDR2 (germline): SEHNR, FQNEAQ (reference sequence). Written as DNA, the CDR3 is TGTGCCAGCAGCTTTCAGGGCAAGAACACTGAAGCTTTCTTT. This sequence encodes CASSFQGKNTEAFF.

This clonotype has just a few counts. The chain joins TRBV5-1 to TRBJ2-5; D ambiguous. The CDR3 runs to 13 residues. The V end was cut by 1 base, the J end by 2 bases, with 6 bases between. CDR1 and CDR2 from the germline V gene are SGHRS and YFSETQ. CDR3 loop: CASSLSVQETQYF. As DNA, the CDR3 is TGCGCCAGCAGCTTGTCGGTTCAAGAGACCCAGTACTTC.

The chain uses TRBV12-3 or TRBV12-4 and TRBJ2-3; D remains unclear. The CDR3 runs to 12 residues. With 7 bases removed from V and 4 bases from J, the gap between germline ends came to 9 bases. DNA of the CDR3: TGTGCCAGCAACCGTCGGCCAGATACGCAGTATTTT. As protein: CASNRRPDTQYF.

The chain couples TRBV18 to TRBJ2-4; weak D call: TRBD1 (5 bases). This CDR3 has 15 amino acids. Between the trimmed V and J ends, which lost 4 bases and 4 bases, there was a span of 14 bases. Looked up from germline, CDR1 is KGHSH and CDR2 is LQKENI. Written as DNA, the CDR3 is TGTGCCAGCTCACAAGCGCGGACACCTAAAAACATTCAGTACTTC. It yields the protein CASSQARTPKNIQYF.

There are a few counts of this clonotype. This rearrangement joins TRBV7-3 to TRBJ1-1; D ambiguous. The germline V and J ends were trimmed by 5 bases and 5 bases, with 12 bases remaining between them. The germline V gene has CDR1 SGHTA and CDR2 FQGTGA. The CDR3 sequence is 13 residues long. The CDR3 nucleotides are TGTGCCAGCAGCCCTTATACAGCTACTGAAGCTTTCTTT. Translated, it gives CASSPYTATEAFF.

The chain is built from TRBV7-9 and TRBJ1-1; D not certain. V lost 1 base and J lost 7, with 7 bases in between. This CDR3 is 12 amino acids long. From germline, CDR1 is SEHNR and CDR2 FQNEAQ (reference sequence). The CDR3 bases are TGTGCCAGCAGCTTAGGGAGAAATGAAGCTTTCTTT. Protein: CASSLGRNEAFF.